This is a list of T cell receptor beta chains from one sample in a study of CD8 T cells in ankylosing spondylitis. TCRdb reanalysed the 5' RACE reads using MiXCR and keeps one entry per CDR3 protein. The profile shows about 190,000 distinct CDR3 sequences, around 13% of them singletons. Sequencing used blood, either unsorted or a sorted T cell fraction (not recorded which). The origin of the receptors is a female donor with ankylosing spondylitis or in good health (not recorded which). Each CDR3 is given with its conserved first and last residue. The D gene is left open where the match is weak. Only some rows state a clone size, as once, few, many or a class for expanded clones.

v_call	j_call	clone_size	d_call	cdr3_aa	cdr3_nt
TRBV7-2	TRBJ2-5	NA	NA	CASSLRGGLETQYF	TGTGCCAGCAGCTTACGAGGGGGGTTAGAGACCCAGTACTTC
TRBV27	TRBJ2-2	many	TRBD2	CASSLRETPSGRGTGELFF	TGTGCCAGCAGTTTAAGGGAAACCCCTAGCGGGAGAGGCACCGGGGAGCTGTTTTTT
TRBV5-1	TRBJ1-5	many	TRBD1	CASSPGTGGNRQPQHF	TGCGCCAGCAGTCCCGGGACAGGGGGCAATCGTCAGCCCCAGCATTTT
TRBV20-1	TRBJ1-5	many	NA	CSARPDSNQPQHF	TGCAGTGCTAGACCCGATAGCAATCAGCCCCAGCATTTT
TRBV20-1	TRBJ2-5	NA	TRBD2	CSASGTSGRSKQTQYF	TGCAGTGCTAGCGGGACTAGCGGGAGAAGTAAACAGACCCAGTACTTC
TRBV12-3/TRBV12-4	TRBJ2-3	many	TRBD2	CASSSGGRATDTQYF	TGTGCCAGCAGTTCCGGCGGGAGGGCGACAGATACGCAGTATTTT
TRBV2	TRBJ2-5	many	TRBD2	CASSGDYAETQYF	TGTGCCAGCAGTGGGGACTACGCGGAGACCCAGTACTTC
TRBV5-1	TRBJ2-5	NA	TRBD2	CASSSKTSGILETQYF	TGCGCCAGCAGCTCAAAGACTAGCGGGATTCTAGAGACCCAGTACTTC
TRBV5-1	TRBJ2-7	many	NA	CASSPGWDEQYF	TGCGCCAGCAGCCCCGGGTGGGACGAGCAGTACTTC
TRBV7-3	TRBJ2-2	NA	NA	CASSPSGADTGELFF	TGTGCCAGCAGCCCCTCGGGGGCCGACACCGGGGAGCTGTTTTTT
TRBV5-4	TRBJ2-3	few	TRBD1	CASSPTGTGGGPQYF	TGTGCCAGCAGCCCCACCGGGACAGGGGGTGGTCCGCAGTATTTT
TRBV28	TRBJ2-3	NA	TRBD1	CASKSIDRVGTDTQYF	TGTGCCAGCAAAAGTATCGACAGGGTAGGCACAGATACGCAGTATTTT
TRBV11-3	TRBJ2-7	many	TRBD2	CASSLVAGDYEQYF	TGTGCCAGCAGCTTAGTAGCGGGAGACTACGAGCAGTACTTC
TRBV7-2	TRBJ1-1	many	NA	CASSLRSGWTEAFF	TGTGCCAGCAGCTTAAGGAGTGGGTGGACTGAAGCTTTCTTT
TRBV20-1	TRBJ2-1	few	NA	CSARGGGGSYNEQFF	TGCAGTGCTAGGGGGGGCGGGGGCTCCTACAATGAGCAGTTCTTC
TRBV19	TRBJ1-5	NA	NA	CASRSMWDKEIMGNQPQHF	TGTGCCAGTAGATCGATGTGGGACAAGGAGATAATGGGCAATCAGCCCCAGCATTTT
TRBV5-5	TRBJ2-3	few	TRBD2	CASSLSRLAGGGDTQYF	TGTGCCAGCAGCTTGTCCCGGCTAGCGGGAGGCGGGGATACGCAGTATTTT
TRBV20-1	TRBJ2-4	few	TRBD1	CCARDTRTGIITKNIQYF	TGCTGTGCTAGAGATACCCGGACAGGGATTATAACCAAAAACATTCAGTACTTC
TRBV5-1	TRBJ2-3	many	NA	CASSLAGRAASTDTQYF	TGCGCCAGCAGCTTGGCCGGGCGGGCAGCTAGCACAGATACGCAGTATTTT
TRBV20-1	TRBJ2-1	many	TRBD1	CSAKLDPDRVNYNEQFF	TGCAGTGCCAAATTGGACCCGGACAGGGTCAACTACAATGAGCAGTTCTTC
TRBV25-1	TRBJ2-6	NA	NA	CASSATGFSGANVLTF	TGTGCCAGCAGTGCAACAGGGTTCTCTGGGGCCAACGTCCTGACTTTC
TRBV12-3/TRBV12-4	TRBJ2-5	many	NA	CASSLGAGEETQYF	TGTGCCAGCTCCCTGGGGGCAGGGGAAGAGACCCAGTACTTC
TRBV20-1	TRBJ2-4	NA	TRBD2	CSARGLAGGLSQNIQYF	TGCAGTGCTAGAGGACTAGCGGGAGGGCTCTCCCAAAACATTCAGTACTTC